These 10 T cell receptor beta chains originate from one sample sequenced in a study of regulatory T cells in long-lasting Graves disease. Sequencing libraries for TCR beta were prepared with iRepertoire HTBI primers and Arm-PCR of CDR3 regions. TCRdb passed the multiplex PCR reads through MiXCR, listing each CDR3 protein once. This table holds about 540,000 distinct CDR3 sequences, about 14% found once. The sample's time point: newly diagnosed GD, antithyroid drugs for less than 3 months. PBMC-extracted RNA yielded the TCR library. This sample also belongs to another study, concerning T cells in Graves' hyperthyroidism and ophthalmopathy.

Specimen: peripheral blood mononuclear cells (PBMCs), collected at new diagnosis, from a patient treated with antithyroid drugs. Receptors were obtained from a young man with Graves disease.

This clonotype was recorded at least ten times. The rearrangement links TRBV28 to TRBJ2-5; TRBD1 aligns across 10 bases. CDR1 is MDHEN and CDR2 is SYDVKM in the germline V gene. This CDR3 has 13 residues. The J segment lost 7 bases and the V segment lost 8 bases, leaving 7 bases of the junction unmatched. CDR3 sequence reads: CASRGQGSATQYF. In nucleotides, the CDR3 is TGTGCCAGCCGGGGACAGGGGTCGGCGACCCAGTACTTC.

The rearrangement uses TRBV6-2 or TRBV6-3 and TRBJ2-3; TRBD2 matches 16 bases. V lost 5 bases to trimming and J lost 0 bases; unmatched junction nucleotides: 11. The CDR3 spans 20 residues. CDR1 and CDR2 from the germline V gene are MNHEY and SVGEGT. The CDR3 DNA follows: TGTGCCAGCAGTGGAGGGACTAGCGGGAGGGATCATACTAGCACAGATACGCAGTATTTT. Translation gives CASSGGTSGRDHTSTDTQYF.

Comment on this clonotype: One base away lies a much larger clone, so this may be a sequencing read error. The gene calls are TRBV24-1 and TRBJ1-1; a possible D gene is TRBD1 (5 bases). Germline lookup yields CDR1 KGHDR and CDR2 SFDVKD. The CDR3 covers 14 residues. CDR3 sequence reads: CATSVGGLGTEALF. CDR3 bases: TGTGCCACCAGTGTGGGGGGGTTAGGCACTGAAGCTCTCTTT.

The chain links TRBV4-1 to TRBJ2-1; the D is unclear. The CDR3 runs to 14 residues. Trimming shortened V by 1 base and J by 1 base, and 5 bases separated the two germline ends. Germline CDR1 is MGHRA and CDR2 is YSYEKL. CDR3: CASSQARSYNEQFF. CDR3 sequence (DNA): TGCGCCAGCAGCCAAGCCCGTTCCTACAATGAGCAGTTCTTC.

This clonotype was picked up many times. This chain connects TRBV27 to TRBJ2-7, with a possible D match to TRBD1 (6 bases). Germline-derived CDR1 and CDR2 are MNHEY and SMNVEV (reference sequence). Between the trimmed V and J ends, which lost 5 bases and 2 bases, there was a span of 16 bases. The CDR3 sequence is 15 residues long. CDR3 in DNA: TGTGCCAGCAGTCCCCTCGGCAGGGGTACCTACGAGCAGTACTTC. It yields the protein CASSPLGRGTYEQYF.

The chain employs TRBV5-1 and TRBJ1-3; D gene ambiguous. The CDR3 is 14 residues long. Germline CDR1 reads SGHRS; CDR2 reads YFSETQ. V lost 0 bases and J 2 bases, leaving 6 bases between the germline ends. This chain's CDR3 is CASSLEETGNTIYF. The DNA of the CDR3 is TGCGCCAGCAGCTTGGAAGAGACTGGAAACACCATATATTTT.

This clonotype showed up many times. The chain combines TRBV13 with TRBJ2-5; the D gene could be TRBD1 or TRBD2 (5 bases each). V dropped 4 bases and J dropped 4 bases, with 10 bases sitting between them. In germline, CDR1 is PRHDT, CDR2 FYEKMQ (reference sequence). The CDR3 runs 13 residues. CDR3 DNA sequence: TGTGCCAGCAGCTCCTGGGACGTAGAGACCCAGTACTTC. Encoded protein: CASSSWDVETQYF.

This clonotype occurred many times. The genes are TRBV2 and TRBJ1-1; no definite D call. Trimming took 4 bases from V and 1 from J, leaving 4 bases between them. The germline V gene has CDR1 SNHLY and CDR2 FYNNEI. The CDR3 contains 12 residues. CDR3 coding DNA: TGTGCCAGCAGTGCTCCGAACACTGAAGCTTTCTTT. As protein: CASSAPNTEAFF.

This clonotype has at least ten counts. V is TRBV6-1 and J is TRBJ2-3, with a tentative D call TRBD2 (5 bases). CDR3 length equals 17 residues. With 2 bases removed from V and 2 bases from J, the gap between germline ends came to 17 bases. The V gene's germline CDR1 is MNHNS and CDR2 SASEGT. CDR3 loop: CASSENPADPFTDTQYF. For the CDR3, the DNA is TGTGCCAGCAGTGAAAATCCAGCGGACCCGTTCACAGATACGCAGTATTTT.

V gene TRBV29-1 combines with J gene TRBJ2-3; 9 bases are a match to TRBD2. The V gene end was trimmed by 6 bases and the J gene end by 0 bases; junction bases not matched to a gene: 10. Looked up from germline, CDR1 is SQVTM and CDR2 is ANQGSEA. The CDR3 contains 16 residues. CDR3 DNA sequence: TGCAGCGTCGTGTCAAGGACTAGCGCTAGCACAGATACGCAGTATTTT. Protein sequence: CSVVSRTSASTDTQYF.